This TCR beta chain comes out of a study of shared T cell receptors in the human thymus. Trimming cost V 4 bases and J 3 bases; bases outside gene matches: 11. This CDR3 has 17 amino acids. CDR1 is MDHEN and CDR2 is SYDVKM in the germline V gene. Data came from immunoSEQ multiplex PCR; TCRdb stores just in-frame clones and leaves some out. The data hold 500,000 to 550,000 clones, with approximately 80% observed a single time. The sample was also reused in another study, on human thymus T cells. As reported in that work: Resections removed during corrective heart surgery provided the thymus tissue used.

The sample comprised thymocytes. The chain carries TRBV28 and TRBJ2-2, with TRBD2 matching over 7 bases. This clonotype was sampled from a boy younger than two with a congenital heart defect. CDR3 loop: CASSYPWAGADTGELFF. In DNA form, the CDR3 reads TGTGCCAGCAGTTACCCCTGGGCGGGAGCTGACACCGGGGAGCTGTTTTTT.